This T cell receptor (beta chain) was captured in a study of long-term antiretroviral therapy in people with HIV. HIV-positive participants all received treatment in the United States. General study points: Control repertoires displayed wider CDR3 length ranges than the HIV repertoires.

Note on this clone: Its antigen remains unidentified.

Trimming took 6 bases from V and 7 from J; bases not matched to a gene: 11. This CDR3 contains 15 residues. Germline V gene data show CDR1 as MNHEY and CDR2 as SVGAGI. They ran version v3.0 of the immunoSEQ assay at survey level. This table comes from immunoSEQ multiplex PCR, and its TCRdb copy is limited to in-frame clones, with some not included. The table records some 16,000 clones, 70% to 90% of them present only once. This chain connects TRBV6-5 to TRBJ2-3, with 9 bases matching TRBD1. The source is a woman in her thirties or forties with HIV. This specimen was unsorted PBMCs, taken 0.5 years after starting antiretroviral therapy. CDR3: CASSLIGTGLNTQYF. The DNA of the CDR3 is TGTGCCAGCAGCCTCATCGGGACAGGGCTGAATACGCAGTATTTT.